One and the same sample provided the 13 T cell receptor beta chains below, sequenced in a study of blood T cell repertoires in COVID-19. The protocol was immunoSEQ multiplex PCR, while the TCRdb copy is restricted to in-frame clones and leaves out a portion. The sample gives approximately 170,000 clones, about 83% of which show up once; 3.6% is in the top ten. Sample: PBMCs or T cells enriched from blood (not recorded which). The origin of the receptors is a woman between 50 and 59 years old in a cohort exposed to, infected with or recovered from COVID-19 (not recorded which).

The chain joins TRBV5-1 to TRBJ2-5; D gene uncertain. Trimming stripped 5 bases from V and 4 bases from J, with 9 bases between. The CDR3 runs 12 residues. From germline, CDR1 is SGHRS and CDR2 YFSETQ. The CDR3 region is CASSGSRETQYF. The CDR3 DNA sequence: TGCGCCAGCAGTGGCAGTCGAGAGACCCAGTACTTC.

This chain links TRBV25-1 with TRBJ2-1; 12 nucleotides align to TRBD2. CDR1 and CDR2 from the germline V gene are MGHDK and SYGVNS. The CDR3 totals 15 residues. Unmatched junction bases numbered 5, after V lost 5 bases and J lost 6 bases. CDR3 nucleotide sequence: TGTGCCAGCAGTCCCCGACTAGCGGGAGCCAATGAGCAGTTCTTC. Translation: CASSPRLAGANEQFF.

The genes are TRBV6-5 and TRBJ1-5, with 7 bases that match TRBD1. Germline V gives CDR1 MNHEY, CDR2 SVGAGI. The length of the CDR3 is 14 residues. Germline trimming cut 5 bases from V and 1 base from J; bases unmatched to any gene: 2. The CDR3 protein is CASSPGGSNQPQHF. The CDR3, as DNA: TGTGCCAGCAGTCCAGGGGGGAGCAATCAGCCCCAGCATTTT.

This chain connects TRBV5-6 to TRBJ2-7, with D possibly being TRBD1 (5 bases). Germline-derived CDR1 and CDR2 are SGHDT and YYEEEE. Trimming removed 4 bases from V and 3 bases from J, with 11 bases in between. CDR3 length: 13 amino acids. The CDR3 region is CASSIWTSYEQYF. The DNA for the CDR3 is TGTGCCAGCAGCATATGGACAAGCTACGAGCAGTACTTC.

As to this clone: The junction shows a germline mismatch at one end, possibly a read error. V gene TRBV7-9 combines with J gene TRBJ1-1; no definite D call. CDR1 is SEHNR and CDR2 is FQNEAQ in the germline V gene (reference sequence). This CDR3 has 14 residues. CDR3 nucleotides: TGTGCCAGCAGCTTTGGCACTGGACTACCCCAAGCTAACTTT. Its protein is CASSFGTGLPQANF. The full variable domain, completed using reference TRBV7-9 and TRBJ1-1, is DTGVSQNPRHKITKRGQNVTFRCDPISEHNRLYWYRQTLGQGPEFLTYFQNEAQLEKSRLLSDRFSAERPKGSFSTLEIQRTEQGDSAMYLCASSFGTGLPQANFGQGTRLTVV.

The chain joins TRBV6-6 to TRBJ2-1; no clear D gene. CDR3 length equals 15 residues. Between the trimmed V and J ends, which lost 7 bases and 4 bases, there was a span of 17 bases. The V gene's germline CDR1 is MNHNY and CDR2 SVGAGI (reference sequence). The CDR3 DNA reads TGTGCCAGCACCGGAGAGGTAGTACGTTACAATGAGCAGTTCTTC. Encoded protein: CASTGEVVRYNEQFF.

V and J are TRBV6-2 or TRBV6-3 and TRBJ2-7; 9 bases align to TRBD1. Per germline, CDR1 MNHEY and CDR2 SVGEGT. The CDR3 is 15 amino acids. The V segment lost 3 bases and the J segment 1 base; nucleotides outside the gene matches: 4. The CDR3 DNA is TGTGCCAGCAGTTATAGGACAGGGGTATCCTACGAGCAGTACTTC. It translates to CASSYRTGVSYEQYF.

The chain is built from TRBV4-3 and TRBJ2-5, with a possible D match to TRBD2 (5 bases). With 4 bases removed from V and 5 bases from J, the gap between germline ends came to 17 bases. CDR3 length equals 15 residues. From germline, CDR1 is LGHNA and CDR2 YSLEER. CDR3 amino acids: CASSPEEAEAETQYF. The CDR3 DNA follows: TGCGCCAGCAGCCCCGAGGAGGCCGAAGCGGAGACCCAGTACTTC.

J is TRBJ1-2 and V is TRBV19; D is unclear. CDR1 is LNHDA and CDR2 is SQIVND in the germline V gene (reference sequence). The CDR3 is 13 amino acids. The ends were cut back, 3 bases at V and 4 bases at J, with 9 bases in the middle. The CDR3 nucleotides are TGTGCCAGTAGTATCAGACTGGTCTATGGCTACACCTTC. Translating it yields CASSIRLVYGYTF.

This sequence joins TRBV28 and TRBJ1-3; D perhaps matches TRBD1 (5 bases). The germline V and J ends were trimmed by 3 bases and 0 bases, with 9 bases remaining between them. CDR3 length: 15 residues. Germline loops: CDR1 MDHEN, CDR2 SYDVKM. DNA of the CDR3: TGTGCCAGCAGTTTTTTGGGGCTCTCTGGAAACACCATATATTTT. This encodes CASSFLGLSGNTIYF.

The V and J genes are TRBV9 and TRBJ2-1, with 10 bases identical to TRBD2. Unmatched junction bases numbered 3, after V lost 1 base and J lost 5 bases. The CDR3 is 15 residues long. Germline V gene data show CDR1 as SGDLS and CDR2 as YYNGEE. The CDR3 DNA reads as TGTGCCAGCAGCGTACTACTAGCGGGGCACAATGAGCAGTTCTTC. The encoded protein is CASSVLLAGHNEQFF.

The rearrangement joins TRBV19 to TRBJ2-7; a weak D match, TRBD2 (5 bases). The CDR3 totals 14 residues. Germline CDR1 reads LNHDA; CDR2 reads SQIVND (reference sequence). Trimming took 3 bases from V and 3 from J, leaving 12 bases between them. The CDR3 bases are TGTGCCAGTAGTATCGGACTGAATCTCTACGAGCAGTACTTC. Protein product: CASSIGLNLYEQYF.

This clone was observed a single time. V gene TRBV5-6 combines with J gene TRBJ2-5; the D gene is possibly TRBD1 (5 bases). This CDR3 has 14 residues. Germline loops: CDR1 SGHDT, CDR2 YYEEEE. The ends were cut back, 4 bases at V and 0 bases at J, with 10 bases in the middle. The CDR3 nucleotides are TGTGCCAGCAGCGGGGCACTGAACCAAGAGACCCAGTACTTC. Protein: CASSGALNQETQYF.